This TCR beta chain was documented in a study of siplizumab effects on memory and regulatory T cells. Germline V lookup: CDR1 SEHNR, CDR2 FQNEAQ (reference sequence). Between the trimmed V and J ends, which lost 1 base and 0 bases, there was a span of 9 bases. The CDR3 contains 15 residues. General observations from the study: Naive T cells apparently outstripped memory cells in diversity and seemed major alloresponse contributors. In the presence of siplizumab, alloreactive sequences traceable to unstimulated CD4+ memory cells were significantly reduced.

Some 9.4 x 10^4 TCR templates per sample were sequenced. Produced via immunoSEQ multiplex PCR; TCRdb's table is partial and in-frame only. In the table there are 85,000 to 120,000 clones, 92% of which are singletons. Details on this clone: The target antigen is unknown.

This clonotype was sampled from a human donor in good health. Sequencing input: CD4+ T cells sorted from blood. The genes are TRBV7-9 and TRBJ1-2; tentative D call: TRBD1 (5 bases). CDR3 bases: TGTGCCAGCAGCTTAGGGGCAGGGCCTAACTATGGCTACACCTTC. Translating gives CASSLGAGPNYGYTF.